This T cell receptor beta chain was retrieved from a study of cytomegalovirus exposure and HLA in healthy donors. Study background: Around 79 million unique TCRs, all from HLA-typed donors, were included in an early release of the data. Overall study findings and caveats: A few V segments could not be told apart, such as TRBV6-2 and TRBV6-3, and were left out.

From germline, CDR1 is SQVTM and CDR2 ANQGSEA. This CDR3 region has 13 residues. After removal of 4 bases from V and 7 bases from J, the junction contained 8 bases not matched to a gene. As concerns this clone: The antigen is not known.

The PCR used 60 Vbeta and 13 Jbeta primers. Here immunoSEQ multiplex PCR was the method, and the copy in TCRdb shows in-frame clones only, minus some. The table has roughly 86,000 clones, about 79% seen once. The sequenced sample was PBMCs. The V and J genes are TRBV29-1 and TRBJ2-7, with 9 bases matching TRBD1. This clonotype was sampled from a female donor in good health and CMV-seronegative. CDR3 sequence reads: CSVGGTGFGEQYF. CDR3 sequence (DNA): TGCAGCGTTGGTGGGACAGGGTTCGGGGAGCAGTACTTC.